This record looks at one TCR beta chain sequence and its context. The target of this receptor is not known. The record has no base qualities; no much larger clone is one base away. This sample was included in a study of OX40 agonist ivuxolimab in advanced cancers. About the full investigation: Ivuxolimab was a fully human IgG2 agonistic monoclonal antibody targeting the costimulatory receptor OX40 (CD134). Peripheral TCRbeta sequencing aimed to test whether ivuxolimab altered TCR sequence diversity and caused clonal T-cell expansion. The monotherapy dose-escalation portion (N ≈ 50 patients) of the phase I ivuxolimab trial is reported in the paper. In the dose-escalation cohort, more than 75% of patients were male, and the mean age was approximately 60 years, with a range of about 20 to 90. Among the roughly 52 dose-escalation patients, about 20 had hepatocellular carcinoma, approximately 15 melanoma, 9 renal cell carcinoma and 9 head and neck cancer. Intravenous ivuxolimab was administered to patients every 2 weeks at six dose levels: 0.01, 0.1, 0.3, 1.5, 3 and 10 mg/kg. Prior anti-PD-1, anti-PD-L1 or anti-CTLA-4 therapy was permitted, and less than 45% of dose-escalation patients had received checkpoint inhibitors. Three dose-escalation patients achieved partial responses, one with hepatocellular carcinoma and two with cutaneous melanoma.

The trial excluded patients who had a history of autoimmune disease or were on systemic immunosuppression. Peripheral blood for TCR sequencing was drawn from every dose cohort at baseline, at cycle 4 day 1 and at cycle 7 day 1. Samples came from an open-label, multicenter, first-in-human phase I dose-escalation trial of ivuxolimab. Adults with locally advanced or metastatic melanoma, renal cell, hepatocellular, or head and neck squamous cell carcinoma were enrolled in the trial. Before TCR sequencing, CD4+ and CD8+ T cells were separately sorted from peripheral blood. General study outcomes and caveats: At doses of 0.1 to 3.0 mg/kg, clonal expansion of both CD4+ and CD8+ T cells in blood was seen between baseline and week 6. The antigen specificity of the clonally expanded peripheral T cells was not determined. Low levels of normalized T-cell clonal expansion were also seen in some patients who did not respond. In the 0.1-3.0 mg/kg groups, partial responders had among the lowest normalized peripheral clonal expansion, particularly in CD8+ T cells. After ivuxolimab, more expanded clones were found on average in CD8+ T cells than in CD4+ T cells.

CDR1 and CDR2 are read off the germline V gene as SGHVS and FQNEAQ. The junction carries 13 bases between V and J, which are trimmed by 6 bases and 5 bases respectively. Counted from cysteine to phenylalanine, this CDR3 has 13 amino acids. The only DNA kept is the CDR3, 39 bases in frame from the first base. Genomic DNA was extracted from sorted cells for sequencing of the TCRbeta CDR3 region. The immunoSEQ Assay was used to sequence the TCRbeta CDR3 regions. TCRdb provides this immuneACCESS table in a form limited to in-frame rearrangements. Some clones are lacking; in checked studies, under half of them reflect an unresolved V gene, and why the rest are absent is not known. This sample holds tens of thousands of clones; just over 85% were observed only once. About 1% of the sample is held by the ten biggest clonotypes.

This TCR was sampled from an adult with an advanced solid tumor such as melanoma, head and neck, liver or kidney cancer. The V and J segments used are TRBV7-8 and TRBJ1-1; the D gene remains uncertain. The material sequenced was CD4+ or CD8+ T cells sorted from blood, taken in a trial of the OX40 agonist ivuxolimab. The CDR3 in this case is CASSPVAGTEAFF. The DNA is as follows: TGTGCCAGCAGTCCCGTGGCGGGGACTGAAGCTTTCTTT.